The next 11 T cell receptor beta chains were all read from a single sample in a study of Graves' ophthalmopathy and Graves' hyperthyroidism. RNA transcripts were the source from which TCR beta CDR3 regions were amplified. Scientists carried out first-round RT-PCR using HTBI primers and then a second-round multiplex PCR. From the multiplex PCR reads, TCRdb called clonotypes with MiXCR, one entry per CDR3 protein. The repertoire consists of about 170,000 distinct CDR3 sequences, with more than 30% occurring once and the leading ten covering around 5.8%. Sequencing was done on a sample of peripheral blood. These receptors were collected from a woman aged 40 to 55 with Graves' ophthalmopathy.

This clonotype was seen many times. The gene calls are TRBV4-1 and TRBJ2-3; D is perhaps TRBD1 (5 bases). Germline V lookup: CDR1 MGHRA, CDR2 YSYEKL. Trimming removed 1 base from V and 6 bases from J, with 17 bases in between. This CDR3 has 16 amino acids. The CDR3 bases are TGCGCCAGCAGCCAAGGGGCAGGGTCCCCTACGGATACGCAGTATTTT. Amino acid sequence: CASSQGAGSPTDTQYF.

This clonotype was seen many times. The chain carries TRBV6-5 and TRBJ1-2; D ambiguous. Germline CDR1 and CDR2: MNHEY and SVGAGI. The V and J ends lost 2 bases and 5 bases respectively, with 9 bases between them. CDR3 length: 13 residues. The CDR3 DNA follows: TGTGCCAGCAGTTACGCAGCGGAATATGGCTACACCTTC. Translation: CASSYAAEYGYTF.

In its sample, this clonotype was seen many times. V is TRBV5-1 and J is TRBJ2-7, with 7 bases that match TRBD2. Germline CDR1 and CDR2: SGHRS and YFSETQ. V shed 3 bases and J 0 bases; nucleotides not matched to a gene: 3. CDR3 length: 14 amino acids. The CDR3 sequence: CASSSSGSSYEQYF. CDR3 DNA: TGCGCCAGCAGCTCTAGCGGAAGCTCCTACGAGCAGTACTTC.

The J gene is TRBJ2-2, the V gene TRBV4-2; D is unclear. Germline V gene data show CDR1 as LGHNA and CDR2 as YNFKEQ. This CDR3 contains 18 residues. Trimming stripped 3 bases from V and 0 bases from J, with 17 bases between. The CDR3 here is CASSQMPLRGANTGELFF. The DNA for the CDR3 is TGTGCCAGCAGCCAGATGCCCCTGAGAGGTGCGAACACCGGGGAGCTGTTTTTT.

The CDR3 region has the DNA TGTGCCAGCAGGTCCCTATACAGGGCTGGAGAGACCCAGTACTTC. Residues: CASRSLYRAGETQYF. This chain links TRBV28 with TRBJ2-5, with D perhaps matching TRBD1 (6 bases). The germline V gene has CDR1 MDHEN and CDR2 SYDVKM. This CDR3 is built from 15 residues. V was pared by 6 bases and J by 4 bases, with 18 bases between.

The gene calls are TRBV18 and TRBJ1-2; 9 positions agree with TRBD1. Germline loops: CDR1 KGHSH, CDR2 LQKENI. The junction had 7 bases not matched to a gene; V was cut back by 0 bases and J by 5 bases. This CDR3 is 16 amino acids long. The CDR3 DNA reads TGTGCCAGCTCACCACCACATACAGGGGGCAGTTATGGCTACACCTTC. It specifies CASSPPHTGGSYGYTF. The full variable domain, in which reference TRBV18 and TRBJ1-2 provide the parts outside the CDR3, is NAGVMQNPRHLVRRRGQEARLRCSPMKGHSHVYWYRQLPEEGLKFMVYLQKENIIDESGMPKERFSAEFPKEGPSILRIQQVVRGDSAAYFCASSPPHTGGSYGYTFGSGTRLTVV.

This clonotype was counted many times. The J gene is TRBJ1-5, the V gene TRBV12-3 or TRBV12-4; no clear D gene. The CDR3 consists of 15 residues. The V end was cut by 1 base, the J end by 0 bases, with 7 bases between. The CDR3 DNA sequence: TGTGCCAGCAGTTTAGGCTCTAATAGCAATCAGCCCCAGCATTTT. It codes for CASSLGSNSNQPQHF.

The CDR3: CASSLGMGETQYF. CDR3 bases: TGTGCCAGCAGCTTGGGTATGGGGGAGACCCAGTACTTC. The chain couples TRBV11-3 to TRBJ2-5; no firm D call. The ends were cut back, 3 bases at V and 5 bases at J, with 10 bases in the middle. Germline V gene data show CDR1 as SGHNT and CDR2 as YENEEA. CDR3 length: 13 amino acids. Drawing the rest from reference TRBV11-3 and TRBJ2-5, the complete variable domain is EAGVVQSPRYKIIEKKQPVAFWCNPISGHNTLYWYLQNLGQGPELLIRYENEEAVDDSQLPKDRFSAERLKGVDSTLKIQPAELGDSAVYLCASSLGMGETQYFGPGTRLLVL.

The chain links TRBV20-1 to TRBJ1-3; D gene unclear. CDR1 and CDR2 from the germline V gene are DFQATT and SNEGSKA (reference sequence). V was pared by 0 bases and J by 0 bases, with 12 bases between. CDR3 length: 16 amino acids. The CDR3 loop is CSARDRTARSGNTIYF. CDR3 nucleotide sequence: TGCAGTGCTAGAGATCGCACAGCCCGCTCTGGAAACACCATATATTTT.

The genes are TRBV6-1 and TRBJ2-3; 8 bases agree with TRBD2. This CDR3 is 16 amino acids long. With V trimmed by 2 bases and J by 6 bases, 10 bases remained unmatched. In germline, CDR1 is MNHNS, CDR2 SASEGT. CDR3 DNA sequence: TGTGCCAGCAGTGAAATTTATAGCGGGACTGGCGATACGCAGTATTTT. It codes for CASSEIYSGTGDTQYF.

This clonotype turned up a few times. The chain combines TRBV18 with TRBJ1-5; tentative D call: TRBD1 (5 bases). Germline V gene data show CDR1 as KGHSH and CDR2 as LQKENI. Trimming removed 2 bases at V and 1 base at J, with 12 bases between. This CDR3 has 16 residues. Here the CDR3 reads CASSPGTPRSNQPQHF. The CDR3 DNA reads TGTGCCAGCTCACCAGGGACCCCGAGGAGCAATCAGCCCCAGCATTTT. The whole variable domain, remainder taken from reference TRBV18 and TRBJ1-5, is NAGVMQNPRHLVRRRGQEARLRCSPMKGHSHVYWYRQLPEEGLKFMVYLQKENIIDESGMPKERFSAEFPKEGPSILRIQQVVRGDSAAYFCASSPGTPRSNQPQHFGDGTRLSIL.